These 10 T cell receptor beta chains were sequenced from one sample in a study of CD8 T cells in Susac syndrome. The authors reverse transcribed roughly 0.5 to 1 ug RNA with random hexamers. TCRdb re-derived calls from the immunoSEQ multiplex PCR reads in MiXCR, one entry per CDR3 protein. The table has about 140,000 distinct CDR3 sequences, approximately 93% seen once. The material sequenced was CD4+ T cells from PBMCs. The receptors stem from a human donor in good health.

The chain recombines TRBV5-1 with TRBJ2-2; D gene uncertain. Looked up from germline, CDR1 is SGHRS and CDR2 is YFSETQ. This CDR3 is 14 amino acids long. V lost 1 base, J lost 5 bases, and 9 bases lay in between. The CDR3 sequence: CASSLLAGTGELFF. The CDR3 nucleotides read TGCGCCAGCAGCTTGTTAGCTGGGACCGGGGAGCTGTTTTTT.

CDR3 in amino acids: CASSFPGTLEAFF. In nucleotides, the CDR3 is TGTGCCAGCAGCTTCCCGGGGACTCTTGAAGCTTTCTTT. The chain employs TRBV7-6 and TRBJ1-1, with D possibly being TRBD1 (5 bases). CDR1 is SGHVS and CDR2 is FNYEAQ in the germline V gene. This CDR3 has 13 amino acids. V lost 3 bases and J lost 7, with 12 bases in between.

The chain combines TRBV12-3 or TRBV12-4 with TRBJ2-2; 8 bases match TRBD1. V dropped 8 bases and J dropped 0; count of bases not matched to a gene: 23. This CDR3 is 21 amino acids long. The CDR3 spells CASSKFTPWTGSIPNTGELFF. As DNA, the CDR3 is TGTGCCAGCTCAAAGTTTACCCCCTGGACAGGGTCAATTCCGAACACCGGGGAGCTGTTTTTT.

V is TRBV6-6 and J is TRBJ2-7; no clear D. This CDR3 is built from 12 residues. Trimming took off 6 bases at V and 0 bases at J, with 6 bases between the two ends. The germline V gene encodes CDR1 MNHNY and CDR2 SVGAGI (reference sequence). CDR3 bases: TGTGCCAGCAGGGGCCCCTCCTACGAGCAGTACTTC. Its protein product is CASRGPSYEQYF.

This sequence joins TRBV30 and TRBJ2-3, with D uncertain. The V gene lost 4 bases and the J gene lost 10 bases, with 18 bases spanning the gap. The CDR3 is made up of 13 amino acids. Germline V gives CDR1 GTSNPN, CDR2 SVGIG (reference sequence). For the CDR3, the DNA is TGTGCCTGGAAGCCCATGAGCAATCTGGCGCAGTATTTT. Translation gives CAWKPMSNLAQYF.

V is TRBV5-1 and J is TRBJ1-1, with TRBD1 identical over 7 bases. This CDR3 has 16 residues. Unmatched junction bases numbered 9, after V lost 0 bases and J lost 4 bases. The germline V gene has CDR1 SGHRS and CDR2 YFSETQ. CDR3 nucleotides: TGCGCCAGCAGCTTGGGGTCGACAGGGAGCGGCACTGAAGCTTTCTTT. Translation gives CASSLGSTGSGTEAFF. Full variable domain (outside the CDR3, taken from reference TRBV5-1 and TRBJ1-1): KAGVTQTPRYLIKTRGQQVTLSCSPISGHRSVSWYQQTPGQGLQFLFEYFSETQRNKGNFPGRFSGRQFSNSRSEMNVSTLELGDSALYLCASSLGSTGSGTEAFFGQGTRLTVV.

The genes are TRBV29-1 and TRBJ2-3; 8 nucleotides line up with TRBD1. The V gene end was trimmed by 8 bases and the J gene end by 6 bases; junction bases not matched to a gene: 10. Germline values: CDR1 SQVTM, CDR2 ANQGSEA. CDR3 length: 13 residues. The CDR3 reads CSSRDRYQDTQYF. The CDR3 region has the DNA TGCAGCAGCCGGGACAGGTATCAGGATACGCAGTATTTT.

The chain employs TRBV12-3 or TRBV12-4 and TRBJ2-4; D unresolved. Trimming took 1 base from V and 5 from J, leaving 0 bases between them. The CDR3 covers 11 residues. The CDR3 nucleotides read TGTGCCAGCAGTTTAGAAAACATTCAGTACTTC. It codes for CASSLENIQYF.

The chain links TRBV5-4 to TRBJ2-2; D is unclear. Germline V gene lookup returns CDR1 SGHNT and CDR2 YYREEE (reference sequence). Trimming took off 7 bases at V and 7 bases at J, with 11 bases between the two ends. The CDR3 is 12 amino acids. The CDR3 DNA is TGTGCCAGCGGTCTGTTGGGCGGGGAGCTGTTTTTT. Translated, it gives CASGLLGGELFF.

This clonotype was observed once. This chain uses TRBV27 with TRBJ2-1; 7 bases fit TRBD1. CDR3 length: 15 amino acids. V was pared by 6 bases and J by 4 bases, with 9 bases of the junction left unmatched. Germline V CDR1 and CDR2: MNHEY, SMNVEV (reference sequence). CDR3 bases: TGTGCCAGCAGACCTGGACAGGCCCTTTACAATGAGCAGTTCTTC. Translated, it gives CASRPGQALYNEQFF.